This TCR beta chain was observed in a study of blood T cell repertoires in COVID-19. TCRdb's table, derived via immunoSEQ multiplex PCR, lists solely in-frame clones and lacks some. Found here are about 110,000 clones, 70% to 80% of them singletons; the top ten hold approximately 0.88%. The V end lost 7 bases, the J end lost 1 base, and 16 bases lay between the germline ends. CDR3 length equals 15 residues. CDR1 LNHDA and CDR2 SQIVND come from the germline V gene (reference sequence). The sequenced material came from peripheral blood. The chain carries TRBV19 and TRBJ1-1; D possibly corresponds to TRBD1 (6 bases). This TCR derives from a human donor with acute or convalescent COVID-19. The donor label of this sample is uncertain. The CDR3 reads CASTHRGGQNTEAFF. The CDR3 DNA is TGTGCCAGTACACATCGGGGGGGCCAGAACACTGAAGCTTTCTTT.